This is a list of T cell receptor beta chains from one sample in a study of cytomegalovirus exposure and HLA in healthy donors. Method: immunoSEQ multiplex PCR; TCRdb's copy keeps in-frame clones and lacks some. Counted here are tens of thousands of clones, around 62% occurring once; the ten biggest clones make up about 4.2%. Sequenced material: PBMCs. The source of these receptors is a male donor in good health and CMV-seropositive. Both conserved end residues are part of each CDR3. Fields, in order: D gene, clone size, J gene, V gene, CDR3 DNA, CDR3 protein. A D gene is named only where the DNA matches it firmly. Expanded clones are given a class, and other clones once, few, many or no size at all.

TRBD2 | . | TRBJ2-1 | TRBV4-2 | TGTGCCAGCAGCCAAGAATCTGTAGCGGGGGGCAATGAGCAGTTCTTC | CASSQESVAGGNEQFF
. | . | TRBJ1-2 | TRBV5-4 | TGTGCCAGCAGCCCGCCCCCCGGACAGTTCCCTCCTAACTATGGCTACACCTTC | CASSPPPGQFPPNYGYTF
. | . | TRBJ1-2 | TRBV30 | TGTGCCTGGAGTGTACTACAGGGCTATGGCTACACCTTC | CAWSVLQGYGYTF
. | . | TRBJ2-1 | TRBV9 | TGTGCCAGCAGCTCCCACGGGGGGCTTTACAATGAGCAGTTCTTC | CASSSHGGLYNEQFF
TRBD1 | . | TRBJ2-7 | TRBV30 | TGTGCCTGGAGTCTACAGGGGGTGGGCGAGCAGTACTTC | CAWSLQGVGEQYF
. | . | TRBJ2-1 | TRBV4-2 | TGTGCCAGCAGCCAGGAGCTATACAATGAGCAGTTCTTC | CASSQELYNEQFF
TRBD2 | . | TRBJ2-1 | TRBV4-2 | TGTGCCAGCAGCCAAGGACTAGCGGACTACAATGAGCAGTTCTTC | CASSQGLADYNEQFF
. | once | TRBJ1-1 | TRBV6-5 | TGTGCCAGCAGTTACTCTGAGAGAGCTTTCTTT | CASSYSERAFF
. | . | TRBJ2-7 | TRBV6-5 | TGTGCCAGCAGTTACAGCAAAGAGCAGTACTTC | CASSYSKEQYF
TRBD1 | . | TRBJ1-1 | TRBV28 | TGTGCCAGCAGCCGGACAGGGAGGCCTGAAGCTTTCTTT | CASSRTGRPEAFF
. | once | TRBJ1-5 | TRBV6-5 | TGTGCCAGCGGAACAGACCTAAATCAGCCCCAGCATTTT | CASGTDLNQPQHF
. | . | TRBJ1-1 | TRBV7-3 | TGTGCCAGCAGCGAAGGACAGCTGAACACTGAAGCTTTCTTT | CASSEGQLNTEAFF
TRBD1 | . | TRBJ1-1 | TRBV6-5 | TGTGCCAGCAGGGGACAGGTCCCTGAAGCTTTCTTT | CASRGQVPEAFF
TRBD2 | . | TRBJ2-7 | TRBV29-1 | TGCAGCGTTCGACTAGCGGGTCGGACCTACGAGCAGTACTTC | CSVRLAGRTYEQYF
. | . | TRBJ2-6 | TRBV4-2 | TGTGCCAGCAGCCAAGAAGGCTGGAGGATCTCTGGGGCCAACGTCCTGACTTTC | CASSQEGWRISGANVLTF
. | few | TRBJ2-2 | TRBV29-1 | TGCAGCGTTGTTAGAGGGCTTACCGGGGAGCTGTTTTTT | CSVVRGLTGELFF
. | . | TRBJ2-7 | TRBV7-9 | TGTGCCAGCAGCCAGAGGACAGATTTCTACGAGCAGTACTTC | CASSQRTDFYEQYF
TRBD1 | . | TRBJ1-1 | TRBV5-6 | TGTGCCAGCAGACTCCGGGACAGGGTAAGGACTGAAGCTTTCTTT | CASRLRDRVRTEAFF
TRBD1 | . | TRBJ2-1 | TRBV4-1 | TGCGCCAGCAGCCAAGTATGGGACAGGGCTAAGGATGAGCAGTTCTTC | CASSQVWDRAKDEQFF
. | . | TRBJ1-1 | TRBV30 | TGTGCCTGGATTCGGGGGACGACTGAAGCTTTCTTT | CAWIRGTTEAFF
. | . | TRBJ1-6 | TRBV13 | TGTGCCAGCAGTCCTTGGGAGGGCCGCCTCCACTTT | CASSPWEGRLHF
TRBD2 | few | TRBJ2-2 | TRBV29-1 | TGCAGCGCCAGCGGCGGGGGGCGAGTCTCCGGGGAGCTGTTTTTT | CSASGGGRVSGELFF
. | . | TRBJ1-6 | TRBV18 | TGTGCCAGCTCAAATTTGGTACAGGATAATTCACCCCTCCACTTT | CASSNLVQDNSPLHF
. | . | TRBJ2-7 | TRBV5-1 | TGCGCCAGCAGCTTGGATACAGATGGCAATTACGAGCAGTACTTC | CASSLDTDGNYEQYF
. | . | TRBJ2-2 | TRBV9 | TGTGCCAGCAGCGTAGGGACGGCGGGCACCGGGGAGCTGTTTTTT | CASSVGTAGTGELFF
. | . | TRBJ1-1 | TRBV19 | TGTGCCAGTAAAAAAAGGGAGGGTGAAGCTTTCTTT | CASKKREGEAFF
TRBD1 | once | TRBJ1-5 | TRBV5-5 | TGTGCCAGCAGCACTAATGGTCGGGACACCCAGGGGGTTAGCAATCAGCCCCAGCATTTT | CASSTNGRDTQGVSNQPQHF
TRBD1 | few | TRBJ2-1 | TRBV6-1 | TGTGCCAGCAGCTGGACAGGGAGTAATGAGCAGTTCTTC | CASSWTGSNEQFF
. | . | TRBJ2-1 | TRBV28 | TGTGCCAGCAGTTTCTGGCCTGATGAGCAGTTCTTC | CASSFWPDEQFF
TRBD2 | . | TRBJ2-2 | TRBV30 | TGTGCCTGGAGTGTACTGACGGGGGGAGGGACCGGGGAGCTGTTTTTT | CAWSVLTGGGTGELFF
. | . | TRBJ2-1 | TRBV6-5 | TGTGCCAGCGCCGACAGTTACAATGAGCAGTTCTTC | CASADSYNEQFF
. | . | TRBJ2-7 | TRBV6-1 | TGTGCCAGCAGTGGGAGGGGTGGGGGTTACGAGCAGTACTTC | CASSGRGGGYEQYF
. | . | TRBJ1-1 | TRBV6-5 | TGTGCCAGCAGTTACCAGCGGCTCGGTGAAGCTTTCTTT | CASSYQRLGEAFF
TRBD1 | . | TRBJ1-2 | TRBV7-2 | TGTGCCAGCAGCAGGACAGGGGTGGATGGCTACACCTTC | CASSRTGVDGYTF
TRBD2 | few | TRBJ2-5 | TRBV7-3 | TGTGCCAGCAGCTTAGCGGGGGGAGAGACCCAGTACTTC | CASSLAGGETQYF
. | . | TRBJ1-1 | TRBV9 | TGTGCCAGCAGCGTCAATCCCAGGGGGAACACTGAAGCTTTCTTT | CASSVNPRGNTEAFF
TRBD1 | . | TRBJ2-1 | TRBV27 | TGTGCCAGCAGACCCCGGACAGGGGCGGGTTACAATGAGCAGTTCTTC | CASRPRTGAGYNEQFF
. | . | TRBJ2-2 | TRBV11-3 | TGTGCCAGCAGCCAGGGGCAGGGGAACGCCGGGGAGCTGTTTTTT | CASSQGQGNAGELFF
. | . | TRBJ2-7 | TRBV5-1 | TGCGCCAGCAGCTCAAGGGGCGAGCAGTACTTC | CASSSRGEQYF
. | . | TRBJ2-2 | TRBV25-1 | TGTGCCAGCAGTGTTTCAGGGACTGAGTACTGGCGGGAGCTGTTTTTT | CASSVSGTEYWRELFF
TRBD1 | . | TRBJ1-1 | TRBV5-5 | TGTGCCAGCAGCCCGCGACAGGGGGCTATGAACACTGAAGCTTTCTTT | CASSPRQGAMNTEAFF
TRBD2 | . | TRBJ2-3 | TRBV13 | TGTGCCAGCAGCTTCCAGACGGGACTAGCGGACACAGATACGCAGTATTTT | CASSFQTGLADTDTQYF
. | few | TRBJ2-7 | TRBV27 | TGTGCCAGCACCGCCTCTCAATTCCAGTCCGAGCAGTACTTC | CASTASQFQSEQYF
. | few | TRBJ2-1 | TRBV11-3 | TGTGCCAGCAGCTTTGAACAGGGCCCCTACAATGAGCAGTTCTTC | CASSFEQGPYNEQFF
TRBD2 | few | TRBJ2-2 | TRBV29-1 | TGCAGCGTTGAATTAGGGACTAGCGGGCCGTGGGGCGGGGAGCTGTTTTTT | CSVELGTSGPWGGELFF
. | few | TRBJ2-2 | TRBV5-6 | TGTGCCAGCAGCCCTATTATCACCGGGGAGCTGTTTTTT | CASSPIITGELFF
. | . | TRBJ1-1 | TRBV7-9 | TGTGCCAGCAGCCCCCTAGGGGGGGTTAATGCTGAAGCTTTCTTT | CASSPLGGVNAEAFF
. | . | TRBJ1-1 | TRBV29-1 | TGCAGCGTTGAAAGGGCAGGGGTGAACACTGAAGCTTTCTTT | CSVERAGVNTEAFF
. | once | TRBJ2-5 | TRBV9 | TGTGCCAGCAGCCCGCGACAGAAACAAGAGACCCAGTACTTC | CASSPRQKQETQYF
TRBD1 | . | TRBJ2-1 | TRBV6-1 | TGTGCCAGCAGTGAATGGGATAGGGGGCGCTTAGAGCAGTTCTTC | CASSEWDRGRLEQFF
TRBD1 | . | TRBJ2-7 | TRBV4-3 | TGCGCCAGCAGCCAGGGGACAGGGGCGAGCTACGAGCAGTACTTC | CASSQGTGASYEQYF
TRBD2 | . | TRBJ2-1 | TRBV10-3 | TGTGCCACCCTAGCGGGAGGGGTCTTGGATGAGCAGTTCTTC | CATLAGGVLDEQFF
TRBD1 | . | TRBJ1-6 | TRBV6-1 | TGTGCCAGCACCACAGGGGGCCGGTCACCCCTCCACTTT | CASTTGGRSPLHF
. | . | TRBJ1-3 | TRBV15 | TGTGCCACCAGCAGAGATTGGAGGAGCTCTGGAAACACCATATATTTT | CATSRDWRSSGNTIYF
. | . | TRBJ1-2 | TRBV6-1 | TGTGCCAGCAGTGAACTGTTGGCCTTGTATTCAGGGGACACGAGCGGCTACACCTTC | CASSELLALYSGDTSGYTF
. | . | TRBJ2-7 | TRBV7-9 | TGTGCCAGCAGCGCACCACAGGCCCACTACGAGCAGTACTTC | CASSAPQAHYEQYF
. | . | TRBJ1-5 | TRBV15 | TGTGCCACCAGCAGAGACCTCGTAAGCAATCAGCCCCAGCATTTT | CATSRDLVSNQPQHF